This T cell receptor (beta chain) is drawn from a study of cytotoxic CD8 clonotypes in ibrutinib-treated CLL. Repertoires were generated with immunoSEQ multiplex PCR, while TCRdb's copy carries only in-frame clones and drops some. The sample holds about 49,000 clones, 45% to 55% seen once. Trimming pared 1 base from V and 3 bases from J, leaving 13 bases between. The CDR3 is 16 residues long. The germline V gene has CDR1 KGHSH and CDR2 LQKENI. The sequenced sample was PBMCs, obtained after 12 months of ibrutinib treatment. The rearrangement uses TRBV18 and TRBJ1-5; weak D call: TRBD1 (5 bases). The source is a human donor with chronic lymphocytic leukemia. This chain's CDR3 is CASSPQARGINQPQHF. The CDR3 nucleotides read TGTGCCAGCTCACCACAGGCACGGGGGATCAATCAGCCCCAGCATTTT.